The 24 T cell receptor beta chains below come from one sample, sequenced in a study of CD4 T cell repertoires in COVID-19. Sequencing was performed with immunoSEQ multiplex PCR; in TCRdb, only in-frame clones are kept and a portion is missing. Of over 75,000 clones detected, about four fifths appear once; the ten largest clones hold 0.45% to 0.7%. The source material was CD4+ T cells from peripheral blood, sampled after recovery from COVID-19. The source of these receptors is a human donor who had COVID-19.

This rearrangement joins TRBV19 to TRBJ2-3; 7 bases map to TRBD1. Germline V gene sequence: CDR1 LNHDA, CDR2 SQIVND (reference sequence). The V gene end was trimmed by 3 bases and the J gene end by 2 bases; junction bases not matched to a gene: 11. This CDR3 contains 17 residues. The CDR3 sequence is CASSISTGSGPTDTQYF. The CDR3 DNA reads TGTGCCAGTAGTATTTCGACAGGGTCGGGGCCCACAGATACGCAGTATTTT.

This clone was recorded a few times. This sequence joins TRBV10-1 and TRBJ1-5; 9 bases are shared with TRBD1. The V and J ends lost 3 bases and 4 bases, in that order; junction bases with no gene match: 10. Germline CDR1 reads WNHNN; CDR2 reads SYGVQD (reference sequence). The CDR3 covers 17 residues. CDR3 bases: TGCGCCAGCAGTGATAGTACAGGGGGCGAGGTAAATCAGCCCCAGCATTTT. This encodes CASSDSTGGEVNQPQHF.

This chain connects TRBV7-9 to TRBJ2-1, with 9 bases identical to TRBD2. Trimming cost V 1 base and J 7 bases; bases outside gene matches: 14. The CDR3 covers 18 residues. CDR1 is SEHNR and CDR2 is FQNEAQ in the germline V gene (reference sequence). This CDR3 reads CASSLEGTSSLFSNEQFF. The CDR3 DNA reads TGTGCCAGCAGCTTAGAGGGGACTAGCAGCTTATTCTCTAATGAGCAGTTCTTC. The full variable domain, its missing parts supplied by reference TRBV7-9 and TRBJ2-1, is DTGVSQNPRHKITKRGQNVTFRCDPISEHNRLYWYRQTLGQGPEFLTYFQNEAQLEKSRLLSDRFSAERPKGSFSTLEIQRTEQGDSAMYLCASSLEGTSSLFSNEQFFGPGTRLTVL.

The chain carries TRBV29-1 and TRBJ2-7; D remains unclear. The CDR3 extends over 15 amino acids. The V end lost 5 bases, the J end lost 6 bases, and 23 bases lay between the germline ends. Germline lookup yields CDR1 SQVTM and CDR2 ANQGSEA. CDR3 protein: CSVIPRDRFGAEQYF. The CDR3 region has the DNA TGCAGCGTTATTCCACGTGACCGTTTTGGTGCCGAGCAGTACTTC.

The CDR3 is CASSPEGRRVFF. In DNA, the CDR3 is TGTGCCAGCAGCCCAGAGGGGAGGAGGGTGTTTTTT. This rearrangement joins TRBV3-1 (or the pseudogene TRBV3-2) to TRBJ1-4; D might be TRBD1 (5 bases). The V and J ends lost 4 bases and 15 bases respectively, with 15 bases between them. The CDR3 runs 12 residues. From germline, CDR1 is LGHDT and CDR2 YNNKEL (reference sequence).

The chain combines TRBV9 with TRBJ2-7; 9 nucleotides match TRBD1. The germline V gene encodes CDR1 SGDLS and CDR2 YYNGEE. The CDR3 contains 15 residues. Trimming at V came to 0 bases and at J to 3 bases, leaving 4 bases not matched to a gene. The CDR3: CASSVEDRGDYEQYF. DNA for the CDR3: TGTGCCAGCAGCGTAGAAGACAGGGGGGACTACGAGCAGTACTTC.

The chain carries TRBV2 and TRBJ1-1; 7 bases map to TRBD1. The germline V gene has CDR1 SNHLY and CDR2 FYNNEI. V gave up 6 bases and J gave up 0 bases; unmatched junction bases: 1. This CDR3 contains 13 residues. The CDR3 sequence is CASRGQLNTEAFF. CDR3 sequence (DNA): TGTGCCAGCAGGGGACAGCTGAACACTGAAGCTTTCTTT.

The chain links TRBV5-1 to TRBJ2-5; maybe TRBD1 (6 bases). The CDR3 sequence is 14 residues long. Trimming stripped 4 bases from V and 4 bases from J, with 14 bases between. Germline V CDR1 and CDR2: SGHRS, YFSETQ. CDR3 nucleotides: TGCGCCAGCAGCACTACAGGGTCCAGAGAGACCCAGTACTTC. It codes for CASSTTGSRETQYF.

CDR3 bases: TGTGCCAGCTCACCGGACAGGAGGGAAAGCTATGGCTACACCTTC. Protein sequence: CASSPDRRESYGYTF. The gene calls are TRBV18 and TRBJ1-2, with 7 bases aligning to TRBD1. J gave up 4 bases and V 3 bases, and 8 bases lay outside the gene matches. The CDR3 has 15 amino acids. Germline CDR1 KGHSH, CDR2 LQKENI. Combining the CDR3 with reference TRBV18 and TRBJ1-2 gives the whole variable domain NAGVMQNPRHLVRRRGQEARLRCSPMKGHSHVYWYRQLPEEGLKFMVYLQKENIIDESGMPKERFSAEFPKEGPSILRIQQVVRGDSAAYFCASSPDRRESYGYTFGSGTRLTVV.

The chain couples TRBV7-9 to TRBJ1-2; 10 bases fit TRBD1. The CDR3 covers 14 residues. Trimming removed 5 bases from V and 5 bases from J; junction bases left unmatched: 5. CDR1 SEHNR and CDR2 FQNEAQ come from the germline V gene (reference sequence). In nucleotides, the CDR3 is TGTGCCAGCAGCGCCGGACAGGGGGGTTATGGCTACACCTTC. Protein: CASSAGQGGYGYTF. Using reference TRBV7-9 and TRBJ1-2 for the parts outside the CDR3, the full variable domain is DTGVSQNPRHKITKRGQNVTFRCDPISEHNRLYWYRQTLGQGPEFLTYFQNEAQLEKSRLLSDRFSAERPKGSFSTLEIQRTEQGDSAMYLCASSAGQGGYGYTFGSGTRLTVV.

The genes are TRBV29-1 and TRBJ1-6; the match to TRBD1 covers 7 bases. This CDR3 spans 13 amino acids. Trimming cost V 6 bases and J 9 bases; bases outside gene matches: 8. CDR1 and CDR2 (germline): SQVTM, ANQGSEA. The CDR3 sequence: CSVLQGVGSPLHF. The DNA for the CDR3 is TGCAGCGTCCTCCAGGGGGTAGGTTCACCCCTCCACTTT.

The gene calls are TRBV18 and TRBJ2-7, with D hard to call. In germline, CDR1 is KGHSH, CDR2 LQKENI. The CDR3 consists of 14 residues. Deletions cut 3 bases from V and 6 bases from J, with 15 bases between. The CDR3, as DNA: TGTGCCAGCTCACCCCAGGAATCGGTAGGCGAGCAGTACTTC. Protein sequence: CASSPQESVGEQYF. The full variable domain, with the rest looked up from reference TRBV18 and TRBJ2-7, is NAGVMQNPRHLVRRRGQEARLRCSPMKGHSHVYWYRQLPEEGLKFMVYLQKENIIDESGMPKERFSAEFPKEGPSILRIQQVVRGDSAAYFCASSPQESVGEQYFGPGTRLTVT.

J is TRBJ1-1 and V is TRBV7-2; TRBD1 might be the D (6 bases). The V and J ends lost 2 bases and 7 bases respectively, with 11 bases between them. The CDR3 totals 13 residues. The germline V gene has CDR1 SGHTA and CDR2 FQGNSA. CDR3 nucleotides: TGTGCCAGCAGCTTATCCCGACAGGTTGAAGCTTTCTTT. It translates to CASSLSRQVEAFF.

The CDR3 protein is CASSPRRNVDGGELFF. CDR3 bases: TGCGCCAGCAGTCCGAGACGGAATGTGGACGGCGGGGAGCTGTTTTTT. The rearrangement uses TRBV5-1 and TRBJ2-2; D ambiguous. The CDR3 spans 16 residues. With 5 bases removed from V and 7 bases from J, the gap between germline ends came to 21 bases. Germline CDR1 is SGHRS and CDR2 is YFSETQ.

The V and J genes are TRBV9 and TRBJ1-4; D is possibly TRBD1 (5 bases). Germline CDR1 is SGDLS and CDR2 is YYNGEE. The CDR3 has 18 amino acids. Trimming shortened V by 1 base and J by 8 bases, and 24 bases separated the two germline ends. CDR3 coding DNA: TGTGCCAGCAGCGTATCCTGGGGCGCAGGAGGGGTAGAGGAAAAACTGTTTTTT. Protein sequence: CASSVSWGAGGVEEKLFF.

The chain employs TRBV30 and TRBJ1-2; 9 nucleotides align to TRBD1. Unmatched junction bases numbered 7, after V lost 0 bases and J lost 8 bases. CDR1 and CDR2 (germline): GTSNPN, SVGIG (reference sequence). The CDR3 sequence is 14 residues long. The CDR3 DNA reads TGTGCCTGGAGTGTTGGTGGGACAGGGTTGGGCTACACCTTC. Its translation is CAWSVGGTGLGYTF.

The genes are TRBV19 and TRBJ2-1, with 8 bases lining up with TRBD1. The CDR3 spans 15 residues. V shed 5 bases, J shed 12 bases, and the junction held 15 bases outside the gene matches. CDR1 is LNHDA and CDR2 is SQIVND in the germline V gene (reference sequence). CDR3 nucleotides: TGTGCCAGTAGTTTTTCCGGGACAGGCGCCTCCTGGCAGTTCTTC. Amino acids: CASSFSGTGASWQFF. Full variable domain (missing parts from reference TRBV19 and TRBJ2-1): DGGITQSPKYLFRKEGQNVTLSCEQNLNHDAMYWYRQDPGQGLRLIYYSQIVNDFQKGDIAEGYSVSREKKESFPLTVTSAQKNPTAFYLCASSFSGTGASWQFFGPGTRLTVL.

As DNA, the CDR3 is TGTGCCAGCAGCATAACAGGGGGTTCTGGAAACACCATATATTTT. It is translated as CASSITGGSGNTIYF. V usage is TRBV6-5 and J usage is TRBJ1-3; 8 bases map to TRBD1. Germline CDR1 is MNHEY and CDR2 is SVGAGI. This CDR3 region has 15 residues. Trimming removed 6 bases from V and 1 base from J; junction bases left unmatched: 5.

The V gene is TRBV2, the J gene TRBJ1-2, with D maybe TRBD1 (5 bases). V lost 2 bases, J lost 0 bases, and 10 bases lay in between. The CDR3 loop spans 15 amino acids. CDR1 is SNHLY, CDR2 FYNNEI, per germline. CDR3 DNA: TGTGCCAGCAGTGAAAGACAGAGGGCTAACTATGGCTACACCTTC. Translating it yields CASSERQRANYGYTF.

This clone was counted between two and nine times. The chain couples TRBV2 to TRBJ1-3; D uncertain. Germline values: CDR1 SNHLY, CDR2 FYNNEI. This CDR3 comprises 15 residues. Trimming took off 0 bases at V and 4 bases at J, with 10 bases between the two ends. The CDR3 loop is CASSEARAVGNTIYF. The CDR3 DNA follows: TGTGCCAGCAGTGAAGCTAGGGCAGTCGGAAACACCATATATTTT.

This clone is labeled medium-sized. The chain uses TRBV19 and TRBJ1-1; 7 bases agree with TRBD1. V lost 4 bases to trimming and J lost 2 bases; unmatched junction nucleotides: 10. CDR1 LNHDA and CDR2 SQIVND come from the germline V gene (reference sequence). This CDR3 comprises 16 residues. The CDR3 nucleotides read TGTGCCAGTAGTAATCATCGGGACAGAAGAAACACTGAAGCTTTCTTT. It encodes CASSNHRDRRNTEAFF. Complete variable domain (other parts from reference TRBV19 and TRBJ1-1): DGGITQSPKYLFRKEGQNVTLSCEQNLNHDAMYWYRQDPGQGLRLIYYSQIVNDFQKGDIAEGYSVSREKKESFPLTVTSAQKNPTAFYLCASSNHRDRRNTEAFFGQGTRLTVV.

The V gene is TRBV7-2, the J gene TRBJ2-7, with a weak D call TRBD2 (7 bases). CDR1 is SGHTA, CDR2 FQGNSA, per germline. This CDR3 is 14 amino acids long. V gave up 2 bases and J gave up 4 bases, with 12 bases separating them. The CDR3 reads CASSLQGRGYEQYF. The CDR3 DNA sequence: TGTGCCAGCAGCTTACAGGGGAGGGGTTACGAGCAGTACTTC.

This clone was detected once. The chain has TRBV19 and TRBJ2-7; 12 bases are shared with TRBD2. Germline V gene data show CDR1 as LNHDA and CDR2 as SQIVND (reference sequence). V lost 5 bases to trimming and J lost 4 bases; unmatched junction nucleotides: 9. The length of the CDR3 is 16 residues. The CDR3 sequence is CASSPRLAGANYEQYF. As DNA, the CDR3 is TGTGCCAGTAGTCCTCGACTAGCGGGGGCCAATTACGAGCAGTACTTC.

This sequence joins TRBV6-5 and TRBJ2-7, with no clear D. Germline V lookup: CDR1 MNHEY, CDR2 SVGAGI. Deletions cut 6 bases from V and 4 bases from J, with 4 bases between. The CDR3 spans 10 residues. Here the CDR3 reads CASSLYEQYF. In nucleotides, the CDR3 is TGTGCCAGCAGCCTATACGAGCAGTACTTC.